The sequence of this T cell receptor (beta chain) was determined in a study of T cell repertoires in cytomegalovirus infection (dated by TCRdb to the late 2010s). A note on the overall study: Because public TCR beta signatures pointed to carriage of CMV infection together with the matching HLA type, the HLA type of each donor mattered for the analysis.

Broad study findings and their caveats: Carriers of CMV infection plus the relevant HLA type were discriminated by the cumulative frequency of public TCR beta family members in the study cohort and in an independent approximately 350-donor cohort. The ex vivo response was dominated by HLA-C-restricted CMV-specific TCR beta clonotypes, which also provided the single most frequent clonotype in two of eight donors.

The data were produced on an Illumina HiSeq 1500. TCRdb passed the public sequencing reads through fastp at Q25 and MiXCR, retaining productive beta sequences. Rows are unified per CDR3 protein, each entry keeping the most common DNA and genes. The sample data list approximately 250,000 distinct CDR3 sequences, and approximately 9% of these were observed just once. The ten largest clonotypes hold roughly 15% of the sample. This clonotype appeared many times. Its antigen has not been determined. Base quality data are lacking; no much larger clone is found one base away. The TCR originated in a human donor in good health (CMV status not recorded). Some clones in this sample may be carry-over from other donors' samples. Sequencing was done on a sample of PBMCs.

CDR3 sequence: CASSQDWQGSYGYTF. The DNA sequence is TGCGCCAGCAGCCAAGATTGGCAGGGAAGCTATGGCTACACCTTC. Recombination linked TRBV4-3 to TRBJ1-2, and possibly TRBD1, on 5 matching bases. Trimming removed 0 bases from V and 4 bases from J, leaving 12 bases between the germline ends. CDR1 LGHNA and CDR2 YSLEER were looked up in the germline V gene. The CDR3 runs 15 residues from the cysteine to the phenylalanine. Of all the DNA, just the CDR3 is kept, 45 bases in frame from base 1.